Reported below is one TCR beta chain. The antigen it recognizes is unknown. An end of the junction differs from the germline gene, which may be a read error. Distinct nucleotide sequences in the sample also encode this CDR3. The entry originates in a study of cytomegalovirus exposure and HLA in healthy donors (dated by TCRdb to 2016 to 2017). Describing the broader study: In an earlier analysis of roughly 500 of the donors, 276 Gb of sequence data and 117 million unique TCR beta sequences from about 179 million T cells were reported. An early release covering about 600 HLA-typed donors comprised 250 to 350 gigabases of sequencing data and tens of millions of unique TCR sequences. The genetic ancestry cluster associated with self-reported Caucasian donors included 65% to 90% of the roughly 380 genotyped donors. The study aimed to test whether signatures of past pathogen exposure could be identified by cataloging public T cell receptors. The T cell repertoires of around 730 subjects were profiled by immunosequencing and related to cytomegalovirus serostatus. A separate validation cohort of roughly 110 different subjects was used in addition to the roughly 670-subject first cohort. The study combined high-throughput TCR immunosequencing, statistical association of individual TCRs with disease status, and machine learning to predict cytomegalovirus infection status. A later analysis re-examined previously published TCR beta repertoires from more than 600 donors and added high-resolution HLA genotyping to investigate patterns of TCR occurrence. Rather than using new phenotypic data, the later analysis identified candidate immune exposures from TCR beta sequences and from how often those sequences occurred across donors. To decide whether each TCR beta V gene segment behaved as functional or pseudogenic, an earlier analysis of 587 of the donors relied on high-throughput TCR beta sequencing. Alongside the repertoire data, information on donor age, sex, ethnicity and CMV serostatus was compiled. A later genetic analysis used genome-wide SNP genotypes for about three fifths of the 666 donors, treating that subset as a discovery cohort. Every repertoire in the discovery cohort had been generated on one and the same sequencing platform. Class I and class II HLA loci were covered by the typing at four-digit resolution. Typing coverage differed by locus: A, B, C, DRB1 and DQB1 were typed in roughly 629-640 donors, DQA1 in 522, DPA1 in some 600, and DPB1 in just under 490. Five DR-DQ haplotypes were handled as single units for association and clustering, since linkage in the cohort was strong. Among roughly 400 genotyped donors of the cohort, an average of 235,054 unique TCR beta nucleotide sequences were sequenced per donor, roughly 18% of them non-productive. Findings and caveats that apply to the study as a whole: The sequencing pipeline was judged likely to have produced a cluster of highly shared sequence variants as a technical artifact. Approximately 16 rarely observed V segments, including chromosome 9 orphons, were excluded from the earlier analysis of approximately 500 of the donors because counts were too low. The presence/absence analyses assumed that sequencing depth was roughly uniform across donors, and that assumption may not be true. In a later analysis, the rate of TCR association differed among HLA loci, with DRB1 alleles having the most associated TCRs and HLA-C alleles having the fewest. Correlated functional status among segregating V segments might reflect linkage disequilibrium, but an unknown experimental factor could not be ruled out. Because HLA typing was unavailable for some donors at each locus, only the typed subset was used in association tests. In this cohort, only TCR beta chains were sequenced, and detectable features were limited by the absence of alpha or paired-chain data. According to a later genetic analysis, donors in an Asian-associated ancestry cluster had fewer N-insertions in productive TCRs than the approximately 630-donor mean. The only immune exposure information available for the cohort was CMV serostatus. In both the original and validation cohorts, the classifier was reported to diagnose cytomegalovirus status with high specificity and sensitivity. Some IMGT-functional V segments, including TRBV6-2 and TRBV6-3, could not be told apart with the 87-base-pair reads, so those segments were excluded. According to a later analysis, parvovirus B19, influenza, CMV and Epstein-Barr virus appeared linked to several top co-occurrence clusters. Broadly in line with IMGT annotations, most TCR beta V segments showed up in productive rearrangements about 87% or about 30% of the time in an earlier analysis of 450 to 600 of the donors. A further reported finding was that TCR beta sequences accurately predicted the HLA-A and HLA-B alleles for most subjects in the first cohort. The authors suggested that the approach could potentially be generalized to other disease states and immunological phenotypes. A later analysis associated about 18,000 TCR beta sequences with specific HLA alleles at a false discovery rate of 0.05. The study listed 164 TCR beta chains as associated with cytomegalovirus. Compared with equally common non-associated chains, HLA-associated TCR beta chains in a later analysis were more clonally expanded and had lower generation probabilities. Most TCR sequences were observed very rarely across donors, whereas some public TCRs were present in many individuals. In vitro tests confirmed that a few of the cytomegalovirus-associated TCR beta chains recognize cytomegalovirus antigens. When HLA alleles, especially DR and DQ, strongly co-occurred, attributing TCR associations to individual alleles was difficult. V-gene and J-gene trimming of TCR beta chains was associated with a missense DCLRE1C variant in a later genetic analysis, and the association was replicated in an independent cohort. According to a later analysis, most CMV-associated TCR beta chains appeared to be HLA-restricted, and the HLA associations seemed to be driven largely by CMV exposure.

In total, over 600 healthy bone marrow donors made up the cohort. At the time of sampling, all cohort members were nominally healthy, though unrecorded immune exposures were likely present. The donor was CMV seropositive and belonged to the group of 270 or so seropositive cohort members. Each donor provided a peripheral blood sample, and peripheral blood mononuclear cells were used for TCR beta sequencing. The Qiagen DNeasy Blood Extraction Kit was used to extract genomic DNA from the blood cell samples. CDR1 and CDR2 (MNHEY, SVGAGI) derive from the germline V gene. Reading from cysteine to phenylalanine, the CDR3 counts 13 amino acids. Left in the record is the CDR3 DNA by itself, 39 bases read in frame from the first base. The library came from the immunoSEQ multiplex PCR assay. A mixture of 60 forward primers for TCR Vbeta segments and 13 reverse primers for TCR Jbeta segments was used in the multiplex PCR. The CDR3 region of rearranged TCR beta genes was amplified from genomic DNA with a multiplex PCR assay. The Illumina HiSeq System was used to sequence the amplified TCR beta libraries as 87-base-pair reads. In the authors' own workflow: A later analysis tallied 75 million to 95 million unique TCR beta chains across the 700 or so repertoires, and around 12 million of those chains were shared by two or more donors. To remove PCR and sequencing errors, raw reads were error-corrected and collapsed into unique sequences using a nearest-neighbor algorithm that merged closely related sequences. Alignment of CDR3 sequences to IMGT reference sequences was used to assign V, D and J gene segments. Each retained sequence needed at least a six-nucleotide match to both a V gene segment and a J gene segment. A rearrangement was called productive if the CDR3 had no stop codons and remained in frame with V and J, and every other rearrangement was called non-productive. Following IMGT convention, CDR3 was defined as the stretch from the second conserved V-encoded cysteine up to the conserved J-encoded phenylalanine. The earlier analysis of 587 of the donors excluded any sequence lacking an unambiguous match to a single V gene segment. In an earlier analysis of several hundred of the donors, V segments were called functional above 56.7% productive rearrangements and were called segregating when the between-donor standard deviation exceeded 5%. A statistical classification framework was built for diagnosing cytomegalovirus status from the catalog of TCR beta chain sequences. In a later analysis, V and J genes were assigned by comparing TCR nucleotide sequences against IMGT/GENE-DB human TR gene sequences. In a later analysis, CDR3 sequences and most-parsimonious VDJ recombination scenarios were assigned using the TCRdist pipeline. In a later analysis, every TCR beta chain was defined by the combination of its CDR3 amino acid sequence and its V-gene family, and reads without a unique V-gene family were dropped. To address suspected cross-contamination and a sequencing artifact, a later analysis removed a few hundred highly shared, low-generation-probability nucleotide sequences. In a later analysis, a clonal expansion index was calculated for each public chain from normalized within-repertoire ranks of inferred template counts. In a later analysis, generation probabilities were computed with a VDJ recombination model fitted to out-of-frame rearrangements, and the resulting probabilities were checked against IGoR. In a later analysis, TCR-TCR, TCR-HLA and TCR-CMV co-occurrence was scored with hypergeometric tests, and a repertoire-size bias correction was applied to TCR pairs. In a later analysis, false discovery rates were estimated by permuting HLA or CMV assignments 20 times. In a later analysis, co-occurring TCRs were grouped using DBSCAN, with TCRdist sequence similarity added in when clustering inside HLA-allele-positive subsets. Repertoires with fewer than 30,000 or more than 120,000 public chains were left out of co-occurrence clustering, as were about 5 repertoires with anomalous nucleotide sharing. This is the immuneACCESS table as TCRdb keeps it, with only in-frame sequences that have V and J called. A part of the clones is gone; compared with another copy, unresolved V genes explain less than half, and the rest is unexplained. The DNA gave D and trimming, while V, J and clone size come from that table. For this sample there are about 120,000 clones; 75% appear just once. Of the sample, 2.9% is held by the ten largest clones.

The sample was PBMCs. The chain uses TRBV6-5 and TRBJ1-2; the D gene is perhaps TRBD1, from 5 matching bases. This clonotype originated in a woman aged 40 to 50 in good health and CMV-seropositive. The CDR3 corresponds to CASSLTDNYGYTF. The bases are TGTGCCAGTAGTTTGACAGACAACTATGGCTACACCTTC.